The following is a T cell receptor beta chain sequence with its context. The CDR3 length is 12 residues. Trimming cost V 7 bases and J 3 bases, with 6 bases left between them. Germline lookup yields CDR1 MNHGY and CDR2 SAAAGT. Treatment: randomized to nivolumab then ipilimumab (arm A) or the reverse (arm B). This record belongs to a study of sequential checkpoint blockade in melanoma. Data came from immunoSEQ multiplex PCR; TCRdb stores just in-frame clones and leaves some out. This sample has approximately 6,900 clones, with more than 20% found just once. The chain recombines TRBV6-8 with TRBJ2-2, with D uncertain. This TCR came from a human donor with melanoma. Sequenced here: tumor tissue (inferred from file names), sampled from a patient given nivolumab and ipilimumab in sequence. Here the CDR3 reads CASIGYTGELFF. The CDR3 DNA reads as TGTGCCAGCATTGGGTACACCGGGGAGCTGTTTTTT.